This T cell receptor beta chain derives from a study of shared T cell receptors in the human thymus. Sequencing used immunoSEQ multiplex PCR; TCRdb keeps in-frame clones, though not all of them. Among roughly 710,000 clones listed, approximately 85% were seen once. V shed 5 bases, J shed 0 bases, and the junction held 2 bases outside the gene matches. CDR1 is LNHNV and CDR2 is YYDKDF in the germline V gene (reference sequence). This CDR3 has 15 residues. These sequences were also reported in another study, on human thymus T cells. That investigation notes: Each of the donors was a healthy Finnish infant who was undergoing open corrective cardiac surgery for congenital heart defects. Resections removed during corrective heart surgery provided the thymus tissue used. Thymic and blood repertoires appeared to show biased V and J gene usage.

The chain is built from TRBV15 and TRBJ2-2; 8 bases line up with TRBD2. This receptor was obtained from a girl less than two years old with a congenital heart defect. The sample was thymocytes. The CDR3 DNA follows: TGTGCCACCAGCCTGCGGGGGGCGAACACCGGGGAGCTGTTTTTT. It translates to CATSLRGANTGELFF.